The 4 T cell receptor beta chains listed next were all sequenced from one sample in a study of monozygotic twins with inflammatory bowel disease. TCRdb re-called the 5' RACE reads and shows each CDR3 protein once, DNA omitted. The table gives about 160,000 distinct CDR3 sequences; the top ten clones make up 2.5% to 3% of it. The sequencing sample was made of blood. The receptors come from a human donor with ulcerative colitis or Crohn's disease, or a healthy co-twin of an affected twin (not recorded which).

V gene TRBV5-1 combines with J gene TRBJ2-1; the TCRdb D gene call, TRBD2, has no DNA to confirm it. This CDR3 has 17 residues. CDR1 is SGHRS, CDR2 YFSETQ, per germline. CDR3 in amino acids: CASSLGLAGSSYNEQFF.

The rearrangement joins TRBV6-2 or TRBV6-3 to TRBJ2-1; TCRdb proposes TRBD1, but this gene call is untestable without DNA. The germline gives CDR1 MNHEY, CDR2 SVGEGT. The CDR3 extends over 16 amino acids. The CDR3 is CASSPLGGSSYNEQFF.

The chain has TRBV7-3 and TRBJ2-1; TCRdb designates TRBD2, a call that cannot be tested without DNA. Looked up from germline, CDR1 is SGHTA and CDR2 is FQGTGA. The CDR3 runs to 15 residues. The chain's CDR3 is CASSHGLAFYNEQFF.

The chain has TRBV7-2 and TRBJ2-5; TCRdb reports TRBD2, a call that lacks DNA to check it against. CDR3 length equals 16 residues. Germline CDR1 reads SGHTA; CDR2 reads FQGNSA. The CDR3 loop is CASSYFSGRGQETQYF.